These 12 T cell receptor beta chains originate from one sample sequenced in a study of blood T cell repertoires in COVID-19. Here immunoSEQ multiplex PCR was the method, and the copy in TCRdb shows in-frame clones only, minus some. Among 250,000 to 350,000 clones listed, 91% were seen once. The sample was peripheral blood. The receptors derive from a woman in her twenties or thirties with COVID-19, enrolled during active disease.

The chain couples TRBV19 to TRBJ2-7; TRBD1 matches at 9 bases. This CDR3 region has 17 residues. Germline V gene lookup returns CDR1 LNHDA and CDR2 SQIVND (reference sequence). J was trimmed by 6 bases and V by 4 bases; bases with no gene match: 16. DNA for the CDR3: TGTGCCAGTAGTAGCCCCGGGACAGGGAATTCCGCCTCCGAGCAGTACTTC. Protein product: CASSSPGTGNSASEQYF.

The V call is TRBV4-2, the J call TRBJ2-1; 8 bases match TRBD2. V lost 2 bases to trimming and J lost 3 bases; unmatched junction nucleotides: 9. This CDR3 has 17 residues. The V gene's germline CDR1 is LGHNA and CDR2 YNFKEQ. The chain's CDR3 is CASSQFTPSGSYNEQFF. CDR3 nucleotide sequence: TGTGCCAGCAGCCAATTTACCCCGAGCGGGAGCTACAATGAGCAGTTCTTC.

This clone was seen only a few times. J is TRBJ2-5 and V is TRBV3-1 (or the pseudogene TRBV3-2); tentatively, D is TRBD2 (5 bases). Germline V gene sequence: CDR1 LGHDT, CDR2 YNNKEL (reference sequence). The CDR3 length is 13 residues. V shed 4 bases and J shed 4 bases, with 10 bases lying between them. CDR3 region: CASSPTSPETQYF. The CDR3 nucleotides are TGTGCCAGCAGCCCCACTAGTCCAGAGACCCAGTACTTC.

This clone was detected only once. The J gene is TRBJ1-1, the V gene TRBV25-1; 12 bases map to TRBD1. The germline CDR1 and CDR2 sequences are MGHDK and SYGVNS. The CDR3 has 15 amino acids. The ends lost 6 bases at V and 4 bases at J; junction bases unmatched: 6. DNA for the CDR3: TGTGCCAGCAGGTGGGACAGGGGGCTCGGCACTGAAGCTTTCTTT. It encodes CASRWDRGLGTEAFF. The complete variable domain, with remaining parts taken from reference TRBV25-1 and TRBJ1-1, reads EADIYQTPRYLVIGTGKKITLECSQTMGHDKMYWYQQDPGMELHLIHYSYGVNSTEKGDLSSESTVSRIRTEHFPLTLESARPSHTSQYLCASRWDRGLGTEAFFGQGTRLTVV.

This clone has only one observation. The gene calls are TRBV9 and TRBJ1-1; D is ambiguous. The CDR3 contains 15 residues. Germline-derived CDR1 and CDR2 are SGDLS and YYNGEE. V was shortened by 6 bases and J by 2 bases, with 17 bases between the two germline ends. The CDR3 sequence is CASTRHGDQNTEAFF. In DNA, the CDR3 is TGTGCCAGCACCCGTCACGGGGATCAAAACACTGAAGCTTTCTTT.

CDR3 in amino acids: CASSTQGLAGYNEQFF. The CDR3 coding sequence is TGTGCCAGTAGTACCCAAGGCCTAGCGGGGTACAATGAGCAGTTCTTC. The rearrangement joins TRBV19 to TRBJ2-1; TRBD2 matches 9 bases. The CDR3 is 16 residues long. Germline V gene lookup returns CDR1 LNHDA and CDR2 SQIVND (reference sequence). The junction had 8 bases not matched to a gene; V was cut back by 4 bases and J by 4 bases.

This chain uses TRBV6-5 with TRBJ2-1, with 10 bases identical to TRBD1. This CDR3 is built from 14 residues. V gave up 8 bases and J gave up 7 bases; unmatched junction bases: 8. In germline, CDR1 is MNHEY, CDR2 SVGAGI. CDR3 bases: TGTGCCAGCCGCCGGGACAGGGGTACGAATGAGCAGTTCTTC. Translating it yields CASRRDRGTNEQFF.

The genes are TRBV3-1 (or the pseudogene TRBV3-2) and TRBJ1-4; D is unresolved. V lost 2 bases to trimming and J lost 4 bases, with 14 bases between them. The length of the CDR3 is 16 residues. Germline lookup yields CDR1 LGHDT and CDR2 YNNKEL (reference sequence). The CDR3 here is CASSQSLVSINEKLFF. Written as DNA, the CDR3 is TGTGCCAGCAGCCAAAGCTTAGTGTCCATTAATGAAAAACTGTTTTTT.

This rearrangement joins TRBV3-1 (or the pseudogene TRBV3-2) to TRBJ1-5; perhaps TRBD1 as D (6 bases). The CDR3 has 17 residues. Germline CDR1 LGHDT, CDR2 YNNKEL (reference sequence). Trimming stripped 1 base from V and 1 base from J, with 14 bases between. The CDR3 spells CASSQASGGRSNQPQHF. The CDR3 DNA sequence: TGTGCCAGCAGCCAAGCGAGCGGGGGGCGCAGCAATCAGCCCCAGCATTTT.

This clone has a handful of counts. The genes are TRBV5-1 and TRBJ1-3; 8 bases line up with TRBD1. Unmatched junction bases numbered 5, after V lost 3 bases and J lost 3 bases. The CDR3 is made up of 15 amino acids. From germline, CDR1 is SGHRS and CDR2 YFSETQ. As DNA, the CDR3 is TGCGCCAGCAGCTACGACAGGGGTGGTGGAAACACCATATATTTT. Translated, it gives CASSYDRGGGNTIYF.

The chain couples TRBV27 to TRBJ1-1; D remains ambiguous. CDR1 MNHEY and CDR2 SMNVEV come from the germline V gene (reference sequence). The V end lost 6 bases, the J end lost 10 bases, and 12 bases lay between the germline ends. The CDR3 contains 11 residues. CDR3 coding DNA: TGTGCCAGCAGAGGAGTAAGAAGAGCTTTCTTT. Its translation: CASRGVRRAFF.

A remark on this clone: At one end the junction does not follow the germline gene, possibly because of a read error. The chain links TRBV19 to TRBJ1-1; weak D call: TRBD1 (5 bases). The CDR3 is 14 amino acids. In germline, CDR1 is LNHDA, CDR2 SQIVND (reference sequence). This CDR3 reads CASSIGAGPTKAFF. The CDR3 nucleotides read TGTGCCAGTAGTATAGGTGCGGGGCCCACTAAAGCTTTCTTT.